The entry below describes one T cell receptor beta chain. Its antigen is still unknown. The sample belongs to a study of blood T cells in healthy people across ages. General observations from the study: Reliance upon unsorted PBMCs precluded definitive naive versus antigen-experienced comparison. CMV status of donors was unknown, possibly confounding expanded clonotype changes.

A second about 7 to 12 cycle PCR used barcoded and J-beta primers. TCRdb called the 5' RACE reads again in MiXCR, with one record for every CDR3 protein. Among about 400,000 distinct CDR3 sequences listed, roughly half were seen once. From germline, CDR1 is SGHRS and CDR2 YFSETQ. V lost 4 bases to trimming and J lost 1 base; unmatched junction nucleotides: 8. The CDR3 consists of 18 residues. The gene calls are TRBV5-1 and TRBJ2-6, with 10 bases identical to TRBD1. This TCR derives from a man in his sixties in good health. The sequenced sample was blood. The CDR3 sequence is CASSPGQGIRSGANVLTF. The CDR3 DNA is TGCGCCAGCAGCCCGGGACAGGGGATACGGTCTGGGGCCAACGTCCTGACTTTC.